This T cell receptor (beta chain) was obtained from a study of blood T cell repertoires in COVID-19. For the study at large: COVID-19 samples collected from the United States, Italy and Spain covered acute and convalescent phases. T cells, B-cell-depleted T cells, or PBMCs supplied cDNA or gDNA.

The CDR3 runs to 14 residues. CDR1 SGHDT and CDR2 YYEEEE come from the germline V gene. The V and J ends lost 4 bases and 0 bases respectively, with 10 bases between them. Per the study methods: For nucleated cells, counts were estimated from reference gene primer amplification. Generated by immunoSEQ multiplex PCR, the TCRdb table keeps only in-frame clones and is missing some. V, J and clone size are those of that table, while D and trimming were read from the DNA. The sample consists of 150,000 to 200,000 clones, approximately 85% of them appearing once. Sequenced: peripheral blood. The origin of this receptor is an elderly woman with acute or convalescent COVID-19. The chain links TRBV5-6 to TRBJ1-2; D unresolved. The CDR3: CASSQPTTNYGYTF. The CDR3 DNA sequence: TGTGCCAGCAGCCAACCTACTACTAACTATGGCTACACCTTC.